Each of the 9 T cell receptor beta chains below was sequenced from the same sample in a study of regulatory T cells in long-lasting Graves disease. The time point was: newly diagnosed GD, antithyroid drugs for less than 3 months. Isolated PBMC RNA provided the starting material for the TCR library. Both iRepertoire HTBI primers and Arm-PCR of CDR3 regions were used to build the TCR beta libraries. TCRdb passed the multiplex PCR reads through MiXCR, listing each CDR3 protein once. This table has around 250,000 distinct CDR3 sequences, approximately 20% appearing once. This sample comprised peripheral blood mononuclear cells (PBMCs), obtained at new diagnosis, from a patient treated with antithyroid drugs. All receptors come from a female donor with Graves disease.

This clonotype was counted ten times or more. The V and J genes are TRBV7-9 and TRBJ2-1, with no clear D. CDR3 length: 18 residues. Germline V gene lookup returns CDR1 SEHNR and CDR2 FQNEAQ (reference sequence). Trimming removed 4 bases at V and 4 bases at J, with 23 bases between. CDR3 nucleotide sequence: TGTGCCAGCAGCTCCCTAGTGGGAAAAACGACTTCATACAATGAGCAGTTCTTC. Translating gives CASSSLVGKTTSYNEQFF.

This clonotype appeared many times. The chain joins TRBV5-4 to TRBJ2-2; possible D gene TRBD2, 6 bases. This CDR3 comprises 16 residues. CDR1 is SGHNT, CDR2 YYREEE, per germline (reference sequence). V dropped 1 base and J dropped 4 bases, with 14 bases sitting between them. The CDR3 nucleotides are TGTGCCAGCAGCTTGAGGTTGGGACTGGGCACCGGGGAGCTGTTTTTT. Translation: CASSLRLGLGTGELFF.

This clonotype was seen a few times. The V gene is TRBV4-1, the J gene TRBJ1-3; D is possibly TRBD1 (6 bases). The CDR3 length is 17 residues. The V and J ends lost 5 bases and 0 bases respectively, with 17 bases between them. Per germline, CDR1 MGHRA and CDR2 YSYEKL. The CDR3 region has the DNA TGCGCCAGCAGCGACCGGGACACCGCCTCCTCTGGAAACACCATATATTTT. Translated, it gives CASSDRDTASSGNTIYF.

The chain recombines TRBV5-1 with TRBJ2-3; D perhaps matches TRBD1 (5 bases). CDR1 is SGHRS, CDR2 YFSETQ, per germline. V shed 4 bases and J shed 5 bases, with 20 bases lying between them. The CDR3 is made up of 16 amino acids. Here the CDR3 DNA reads TGCGCCAGCAGCGCAGACGGTGCAGGGTTGAGAGATACGCAGTATTTT. Its translation: CASSADGAGLRDTQYF.

In its sample, this clonotype was seen many times. The chain combines TRBV2 with TRBJ2-7; 7 bases map to TRBD2. CDR1 SNHLY and CDR2 FYNNEI come from the germline V gene. V lost 6 bases, J lost 1 base, and 9 bases stayed unmatched. The CDR3 length is 15 residues. CDR3 nucleotide sequence: TGTGCCAGCAGGGGAGGCGGGAGCCGATCCTACGAGCAGTACTTC. Its protein product is CASRGGGSRSYEQYF.

This chain links TRBV6-1 with TRBJ2-7, with 10 bases aligning to TRBD1. CDR1 MNHNS and CDR2 SASEGT come from the germline V gene. The ends lost 3 bases at V and 2 bases at J; junction bases unmatched: 7. This CDR3 is 16 amino acids long. The CDR3 here is CASSDIAGTGAYEQYF. DNA of the CDR3: TGTGCCAGCAGTGACATAGCCGGGACAGGGGCCTACGAGCAGTACTTC.

This clonotype was recorded a few times. The chain employs TRBV29-1 and TRBJ1-2; the D is unclear. Germline V gene lookup returns CDR1 SQVTM and CDR2 ANQGSEA. V was pared by 3 bases and J by 3 bases, with 11 bases between. This CDR3 is 13 amino acids long. The CDR3 protein is CSVEDREDYGYTF. Here the CDR3 DNA reads TGCAGCGTTGAGGATAGGGAGGACTATGGCTACACCTTC.

The sample holds many counts of this clonotype. This rearrangement joins TRBV5-6 to TRBJ2-7; TRBD2 agrees at 8 bases. The germline CDR1 and CDR2 sequences are SGHDT and YYEEEE. The CDR3 extends over 17 amino acids. The trim removed 2 bases at V and 5 bases at J, leaving 15 bases unmatched. CDR3 sequence reads: CASSFLGRGREGNEQYF. DNA of the CDR3: TGTGCCAGCAGCTTTCTCGGGAGGGGCAGGGAAGGGAACGAGCAGTACTTC.

This clonotype was recorded many times. This chain joins TRBV9 and TRBJ1-4; D call uncertain. Trimming shortened V by 0 bases and J by 4 bases, and 7 bases separated the two germline ends. Germline V gene lookup returns CDR1 SGDLS and CDR2 YYNGEE. CDR3 length equals 14 residues. CDR3 protein: CASSVGGGNEKLFF. Here the CDR3 DNA reads TGTGCCAGCAGCGTAGGAGGTGGTAATGAAAAACTGTTTTTT.